One TCR beta chain is described in this entry. The sample comes from a study of control samples from healthy donors and cancer patients. CDR1 SNHLY and CDR2 FYNNEI come from the germline V gene. J lost 0 bases, V lost 5 bases, and 6 bases had no gene match. The CDR3 is 16 amino acids. Here immunoSEQ multiplex PCR was the method, and the copy in TCRdb shows in-frame clones only, minus some. The sample records about 55,000 clones, approximately 94% being singletons. The chain uses TRBV2 and TRBJ2-7; 11 bases align to TRBD2. The clonotype comes from a woman between 18 and 29 years old in good health. Input material: blood. The CDR3 nucleotides are TGTGCCAGCAGTCCCCTGACTAGCGGGGACTCCTACGAGCAGTACTTC. Its translation is CASSPLTSGDSYEQYF.